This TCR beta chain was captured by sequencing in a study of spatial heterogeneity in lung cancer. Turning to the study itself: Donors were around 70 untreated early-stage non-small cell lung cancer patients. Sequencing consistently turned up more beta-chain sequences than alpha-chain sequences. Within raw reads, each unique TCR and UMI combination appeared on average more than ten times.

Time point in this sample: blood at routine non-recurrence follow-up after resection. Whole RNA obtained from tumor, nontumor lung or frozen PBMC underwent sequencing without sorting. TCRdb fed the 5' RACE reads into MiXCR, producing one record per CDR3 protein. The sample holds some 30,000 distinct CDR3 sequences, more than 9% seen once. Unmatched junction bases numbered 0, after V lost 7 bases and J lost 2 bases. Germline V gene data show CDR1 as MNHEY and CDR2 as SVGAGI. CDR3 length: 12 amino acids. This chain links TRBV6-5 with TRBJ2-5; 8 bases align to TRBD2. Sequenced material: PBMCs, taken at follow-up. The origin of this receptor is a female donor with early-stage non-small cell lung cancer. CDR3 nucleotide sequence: TGTGCCAGCACGGGGGGGCAAGAGACCCAGTACTTC. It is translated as CASTGGQETQYF.